The 10 T cell receptor beta chains below come from one sample, sequenced in a study of T cell responses to AZD1222 COVID-19 vaccine. Generated by immunoSEQ multiplex PCR, the TCRdb table keeps only in-frame clones and is missing some. The top ten hold around 1% of the sample, which has about 130,000 clones, roughly 93% seen once. The specimen was peripheral blood, collected 28 days after the second AZD1222 dose. All receptors come from an adult who received the AZD1222 COVID-19 vaccine.

This clone appeared a single time. The J gene is TRBJ2-2, the V gene TRBV5-1, with TRBD2 identical over 10 bases. Unmatched junction bases numbered 6, after V lost 5 bases and J lost 2 bases. This CDR3 has 16 residues. Germline CDR1 SGHRS, CDR2 YFSETQ. The DNA of the CDR3 is TGCGCCAGCAGTCTCAGCGGGAGGGCCAACACCGGGGAGCTGTTTTTT. Translating gives CASSLSGRANTGELFF.

This clone has a handful of counts. The J gene is TRBJ2-3, the V gene TRBV9; D gene uncertain. Trimming shortened V by 1 base and J by 0 bases, and 6 bases separated the two germline ends. Germline CDR1 is SGDLS and CDR2 is YYNGEE. The CDR3 has 14 amino acids. CDR3 nucleotide sequence: TGTGCCAGCAGCGTACAGGTTAGCACAGATACGCAGTATTTT. Its translation is CASSVQVSTDTQYF.

V gene TRBV18 combines with J gene TRBJ1-5, with TRBD1 matching 8 bases. The V gene's germline CDR1 is KGHSH and CDR2 LQKENI. This CDR3 contains 13 residues. V was pared by 3 bases and J by 10 bases, with 5 bases of the junction left unmatched. Here the CDR3 reads CASSPGQVVPQHF. In nucleotides, the CDR3 is TGTGCCAGCTCACCGGGACAGGTTGTACCCCAGCATTTT.

V gene TRBV20-1 combines with J gene TRBJ1-1; D remains ambiguous. V lost 6 bases and J 7 bases, leaving 12 bases between the germline ends. The CDR3 extends over 11 amino acids. CDR1 is DFQATT, CDR2 SNEGSKA, per germline (reference sequence). CDR3 nucleotide sequence: TGCAGTGCGCCTCGGTACGGTGAAGCTTTCTTT. This translates into CSAPRYGEAFF.

In its sample, this clone was seen a few times. The chain links TRBV7-8 to TRBJ1-1, with D hard to call. Germline CDR1 SGHVS, CDR2 FQNEAQ. This CDR3 has 13 residues. V lost 2 bases and J lost 5, with 9 bases in between. CDR3 in amino acids: CASSLLGGTEAFF. CDR3 coding DNA: TGTGCCAGCAGCTTACTGGGAGGAACTGAAGCTTTCTTT.

V and J are TRBV28 and TRBJ2-7; weak D call: TRBD2 (7 bases). V was cut by 8 bases and J by 3 bases, with 17 bases left in between. The CDR3 length is 14 residues. Germline CDR1 and CDR2: MDHEN and SYDVKM. DNA for the CDR3: TGTGCCAGCGGATGGGAGGGGGGCAGCTACGAGCAGTACTTC. This sequence encodes CASGWEGGSYEQYF.

The chain joins TRBV6-5 to TRBJ1-2; D is uncertain. Germline values: CDR1 MNHEY, CDR2 SVGAGI. The CDR3 is made up of 13 amino acids. Trimming pared 2 bases from V and 5 bases from J, leaving 9 bases between. The CDR3: CASSYRGIYGYTF. As DNA, the CDR3 is TGTGCCAGCAGTTACCGGGGTATTTATGGCTACACCTTC.

The rearrangement links TRBV28 to TRBJ2-2, with 8 bases identical to TRBD2. V was pared by 1 base and J by 5 bases, with 6 bases of the junction left unmatched. Germline V CDR1 and CDR2: MDHEN, SYDVKM. The CDR3 consists of 16 residues. In nucleotides, the CDR3 is TGTGCCAGCAGTTTATCCAGCGGGAGAGGTACCGGGGAGCTGTTTTTT. Translation: CASSLSSGRGTGELFF.

The chain employs TRBV6-5 and TRBJ1-2; 7 bases are a match to TRBD1. Trimming removed 2 bases from V and 7 bases from J; junction bases left unmatched: 13. The germline V gene encodes CDR1 MNHEY and CDR2 SVGAGI. This CDR3 has 16 amino acids. The CDR3 sequence: CASSYEGRKGAFGYTF. The DNA for the CDR3 is TGTGCCAGCAGTTACGAGGGGAGGAAGGGGGCTTTTGGCTACACCTTC.

The chain carries TRBV5-4 and TRBJ1-1; unclear D gene. Germline-derived CDR1 and CDR2 are SGHNT and YYREEE (reference sequence). Deletions cut 0 bases from V and 1 base from J, with 7 bases between. The CDR3 is 14 residues long. The CDR3 coding sequence is TGTGCCAGCAGCTTGGATCTCAGGAACACTGAAGCTTTCTTT. Its protein product is CASSLDLRNTEAFF.